This T cell receptor (beta chain) was obtained from a study of blood T cell repertoires in COVID-19. The wider study: Samples representing acute and convalescent COVID-19 were sourced from the United States, Italy and Spain. Nucleic acid was either cDNA or gDNA, and it came from T cells, B-cell-depleted T cells, or PBMCs.

This clone has a single count. There are 16 residues in the CDR3. The trim removed 7 bases at V and 2 bases at J, leaving 9 bases unmatched. CDR1 LNHDA and CDR2 SQIVND come from the germline V gene (reference sequence). In the study's own analysis: Estimated nucleated cell counts came from reference gene primer amplification. Some clones are missing from TCRdb's copy, which holds only in-frame ones; the method was immunoSEQ multiplex PCR. Clonal size and the V and J genes are those of that table, whereas D and trimming came from the DNA. The data show fewer than 300,000 clones, around 82% seen once. The specimen sequenced was peripheral blood. The chain carries TRBV19 and TRBJ2-2; 8 bases agree with TRBD1. This sequence was found in a woman aged 18-35 years with acute or convalescent COVID-19. CDR3 bases: TGTGCCAGTAACCCAGGACAGGGACCCAACACCGGGGAGCTGTTTTTT. Translation gives CASNPGQGPNTGELFF.